Each of the 18 T cell receptor beta chains below was sequenced from the same sample in a study of Graves' ophthalmopathy and Graves' hyperthyroidism listed by TCRdb under 2018. Sequencing took place on an Illumina HiSeq 2000. TCR beta CDR3 regions were amplified from RNA transcripts for repertoire sequencing. The first round of RT-PCR was done with HTBI primers and the Qiagen OneStep RT-PCR kit, and was followed by a second round of multiplex PCR, then size selection and purification. TCRdb's own reprocessing of the public reads used fastp at Q25 and MiXCR and kept productive beta chains. Records with the same CDR3 protein are collapsed into one entry carrying the most frequent genes and DNA. This sample has a few hundred thousand distinct CDR3 sequences in its table, and around a sixth of those were observed once. Clones ranked in the top ten supply roughly 12% of the sample. The sequenced sample was peripheral blood. These receptor sequences come from an adult man with Graves' ophthalmopathy.

The chain combines TRBV19 with TRBJ1-2; 8 bases fit TRBD1. In germline, CDR1 is LNHDA, CDR2 SQIVND (reference sequence). J gave up 5 bases and V 5 bases, and 10 bases lay outside the gene matches. This CDR3 is built from 15 residues. The CDR3 DNA sequence: TGTGCCAGTAGTGCCCGACAGGGGTACGGTTATGGCTACACCTTC. The encoded protein is CASSARQGYGYGYTF.

This clonotype showed up many times. The chain employs TRBV6-2 or TRBV6-3 and TRBJ1-5; a weak D match, TRBD1 (5 bases). The CDR3 runs to 14 residues. The germline gives CDR1 MNHEY, CDR2 SVGEGT. V was shortened by 6 bases and J by 4 bases, with 13 bases between the two germline ends. This CDR3 reads CASSPRQSNQPQHF. The DNA for the CDR3 is TGTGCCAGCAGCCCTAGACAGTCAAATCAGCCCCAGCATTTT.

Many counts were recorded for this clonotype. This rearrangement joins TRBV6-1 to TRBJ1-5, with a possible D match to TRBD1 (6 bases). Germline CDR1 is MNHNS and CDR2 is SASEGT. V was cut by 4 bases and J by 2 bases, with 15 bases left in between. CDR3 length: 16 amino acids. The CDR3 DNA is TGTGCCAGCAGTGCAGCGACAGGTCAAGGCAATCAGCCCCAGCATTTT. Translated, it gives CASSAATGQGNQPQHF.

The table lists this clonotype with a count of one. V is TRBV12-3 or TRBV12-4 and J is TRBJ1-5; D is possibly TRBD1 (5 bases). The V end lost 0 bases, the J end lost 5 bases, and 8 bases lay between the germline ends. CDR3 length: 14 residues. DNA for the CDR3: TGTGCCAGCAGTTTAGCCCCGGGGGATCAGCCCCAGCATTTT. Translated: CASSLAPGDQPQHF.

This clonotype has ten or more counts. J is TRBJ2-7 and V is TRBV5-1; unclear D gene. V gave up 1 base and J gave up 3 bases, with 23 bases separating them. Germline V lookup: CDR1 SGHRS, CDR2 YFSETQ. The CDR3 has 18 residues. The chain's CDR3 is CASSLPTSVTLAVYEQYF. CDR3 nucleotide sequence: TGCGCCAGCAGCTTGCCGACCAGTGTAACCCTGGCTGTCTACGAGCAGTACTTC.

This clonotype was found many times. The chain joins TRBV20-1 to TRBJ2-7, with D maybe TRBD2 (5 bases). V lost 3 bases and J lost 4, with 10 bases in between. In germline, CDR1 is DFQATT, CDR2 SNEGSKA (reference sequence). The CDR3 has 12 amino acids. CDR3 DNA: TGCAGTGCTAGCCGGGGTCTTTACGAGCAGTACTTC. Its protein is CSASRGLYEQYF.

This clonotype was seen a few times. This may be a read error, as it is one base from a much larger clone. The conserved phenylalanine or tryptophan is not found at the CDR3 terminus, so this likely reflects a read error. The CDR3 loop is CSVDPGGGYEQYI. The CDR3 DNA reads as TGCAGCGTTGACCCGGGGGGCGGCTACGAGCAGTACATC. This chain connects TRBV29-1 to TRBJ2-7, with D maybe TRBD2 (7 bases). Trimming took 3 bases from V and 3 from J, leaving 12 bases between them. Germline V gene lookup returns CDR1 SQVTM and CDR2 ANQGSEA. This CDR3 contains 13 residues.

On this clonotype itself: The junction and the germline gene differ at one end; a read error may be behind it. The chain has TRBV5-6 and TRBJ1-2; a weak D match, TRBD1 (5 bases). Germline V CDR1 and CDR2: SGHDT, YYEEEE. This CDR3 is 13 amino acids long. The CDR3 bases are TGTGCCAGCAGCTCCGACAGAAACTATGGCCACACCTTC. Its translation is CASSSDRNYGHTF. Combining the CDR3 with reference TRBV5-6 and TRBJ1-2 gives the whole variable domain DAGVTQSPTHLIKTRGQQVTLRCSPKSGHDTVSWYQQALGQGPQFIFQYYEEEERQRGNFPDRFSGHQFPNYSSELNVNALLLGDSALYLCASSSDRNYGHTFGSGTRLTVV.

This clonotype was counted many times. This chain joins TRBV2 and TRBJ2-7; weak D call: TRBD2 (5 bases). Trimming shortened V by 8 bases and J by 0 bases, and 8 bases separated the two germline ends. From germline, CDR1 is SNHLY and CDR2 FYNNEI. The CDR3 is 12 amino acids. The CDR3 DNA follows: TGTGCCAGCGGTGGACTCTCCTACGAGCAGTACTTC. It specifies CASGGLSYEQYF.

Many counts were recorded for this clonotype. V and J are TRBV7-2 and TRBJ2-5; D unclear. In germline, CDR1 is SGHTA, CDR2 FQGNSA. This CDR3 comprises 13 residues. V shed 4 bases and J shed 7 bases, with 13 bases lying between them. CDR3 DNA: TGTGCCAGCAGCTCACCCGTCTTCGGGACCCAGTACTTC. It codes for CASSSPVFGTQYF.

The table lists this clonotype with many counts. The chain's CDR3 is CASSLAGHSYEQYF. As DNA, the CDR3 is TGTGCCAGCAGCTTAGCGGGACATTCCTACGAGCAGTACTTC. The J gene is TRBJ2-7, the V gene TRBV7-9; tentative D call: TRBD1 (6 bases). Between the trimmed V and J ends, which lost 0 bases and 1 base, there was a span of 7 bases. Germline assignment: CDR1 SEHNR and CDR2 FQNEAQ (reference sequence). The CDR3 runs to 14 residues.

This chain uses TRBV30 with TRBJ2-7; 7 bases map to TRBD2. The V segment lost 0 bases and the J segment 2 bases; nucleotides outside the gene matches: 4. The CDR3 has 14 residues. The germline gives CDR1 GTSNPN, CDR2 SVGIG (reference sequence). DNA for the CDR3: TGTGCCTGGAGTGTGTCTAGCGGAGCCTACGAGCAGTACTTC. It yields the protein CAWSVSSGAYEQYF. Complete variable domain (other parts from reference TRBV30 and TRBJ2-7): SQTIHQWPATLVQPVGSPLSLECTVEGTSNPNLYWYRQAAGRGLQLLFYSVGIGQISSEVPQNLSASRPQDRQFILSSKKLLLSDSGFYLCAWSVSSGAYEQYFGPGTRLTVT.

This clonotype occurred many times. The V call is TRBV10-2, the J call TRBJ1-1; D is unresolved. The CDR3 loop spans 16 amino acids. V lost 4 bases and J lost 6, with 21 bases in between. Germline assignment: CDR1 WSHSY and CDR2 SAAADI. CDR3 amino acids: CASSARDSGVWAEAFF. CDR3 in DNA: TGCGCCAGCAGTGCCCGCGATAGTGGTGTGTGGGCTGAAGCTTTCTTT.

This clonotype occurred many times. This chain links TRBV4-2 with TRBJ1-5, with TRBD1 matching over 8 bases. CDR3 length: 15 residues. With V trimmed by 4 bases and J by 5 bases, 7 bases remained unmatched. From germline, CDR1 is LGHNA and CDR2 YNFKEQ. Here the CDR3 reads CASSLGQGTDQPQHF. Written as DNA, the CDR3 is TGTGCCAGCAGCCTCGGACAGGGCACGGATCAGCCCCAGCATTTT.

This clonotype was recorded at least ten times. This rearrangement joins TRBV7-2 to TRBJ1-6, with 7 nucleotides matching TRBD1. V lost 2 bases, J lost 10 bases, and 5 bases stayed unmatched. The CDR3 runs 14 residues. Germline V lookup: CDR1 SGHTA, CDR2 FQGNSA. The CDR3 DNA reads TGTGCCAGCAGCTTAAGACAGGGAGGCTCACCCCTCCACTTT. Protein product: CASSLRQGGSPLHF.

This clonotype showed up many times. V is TRBV5-5 and J is TRBJ1-5, with D possibly being TRBD1 (5 bases). Germline V CDR1 and CDR2: SGHKS, YYEKEE (reference sequence). V gave up 2 bases and J gave up 0 bases, with 9 bases separating them. The CDR3 runs to 15 residues. The CDR3 spells CASSFTGDSNQPQHF. Written as DNA, the CDR3 is TGTGCCAGCAGCTTCACGGGGGATAGCAATCAGCCCCAGCATTTT.

J is TRBJ1-3 and V is TRBV29-1; D uncertain. CDR3 length: 11 amino acids. Per germline, CDR1 SQVTM and CDR2 ANQGSEA. With 6 bases removed from V and 8 bases from J, the gap between germline ends came to 11 bases. DNA of the CDR3: TGCAGCGTATTCGCGGGAGACACCATATATTTT. Translated: CSVFAGDTIYF.

Note on this clonotype: An end of the junction differs from the germline gene, which may be a read error. The chain is built from TRBV2 and TRBJ2-5; 11 nucleotides align to TRBD2. There are 14 residues in the CDR3. Germline V lookup: CDR1 SNHLY, CDR2 FYNNEI. The CDR3, as DNA: TGTGCCAGCAGTGAAGCGAGGGCTAGCGGGAGGACTGACTTC. Amino acid sequence: CASSEARASGRTDF.